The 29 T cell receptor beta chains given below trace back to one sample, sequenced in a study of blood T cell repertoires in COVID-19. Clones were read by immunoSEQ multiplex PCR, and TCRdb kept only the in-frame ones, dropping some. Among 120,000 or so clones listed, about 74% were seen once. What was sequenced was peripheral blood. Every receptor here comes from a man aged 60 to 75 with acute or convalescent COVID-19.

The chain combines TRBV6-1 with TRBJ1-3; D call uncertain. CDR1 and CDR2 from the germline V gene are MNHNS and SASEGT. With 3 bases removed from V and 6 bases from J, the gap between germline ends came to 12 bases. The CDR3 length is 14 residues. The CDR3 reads CASSDRQAANTIYF. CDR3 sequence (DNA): TGTGCCAGCAGTGACCGGCAGGCTGCAAACACCATATATTTT.

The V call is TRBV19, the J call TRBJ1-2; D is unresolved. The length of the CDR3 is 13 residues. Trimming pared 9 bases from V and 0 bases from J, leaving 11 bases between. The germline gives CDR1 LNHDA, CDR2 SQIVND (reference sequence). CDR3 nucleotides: TGTGCCAGCTGCCTAAATCCTAACTATGGCTACACCTTC. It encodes CASCLNPNYGYTF.

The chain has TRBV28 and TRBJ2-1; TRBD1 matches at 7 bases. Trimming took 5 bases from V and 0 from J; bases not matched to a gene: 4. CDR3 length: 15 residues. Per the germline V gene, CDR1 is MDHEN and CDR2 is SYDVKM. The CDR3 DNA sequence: TGTGCCAGCAGTGGACAGGACGACTCCTACAATGAGCAGTTCTTC. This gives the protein CASSGQDDSYNEQFF.

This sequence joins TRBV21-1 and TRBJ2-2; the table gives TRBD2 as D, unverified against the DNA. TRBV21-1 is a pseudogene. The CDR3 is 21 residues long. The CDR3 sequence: CASKRIRGASGGPRVTGELFF. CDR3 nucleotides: TGTGCCAGCAAGAGAATCAGAGGGGCTAGCGGGGGACCAAGGGTAACCGGGGAGCTGTTTTTT.

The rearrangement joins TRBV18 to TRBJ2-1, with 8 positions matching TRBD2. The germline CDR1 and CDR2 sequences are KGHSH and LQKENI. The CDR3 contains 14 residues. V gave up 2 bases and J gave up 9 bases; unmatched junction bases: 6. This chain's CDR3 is CASSPNSGETEQFF. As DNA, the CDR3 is TGTGCCAGCTCACCAAATAGCGGGGAAACTGAGCAGTTCTTC. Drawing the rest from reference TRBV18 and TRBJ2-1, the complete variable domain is NAGVMQNPRHLVRRRGQEARLRCSPMKGHSHVYWYRQLPEEGLKFMVYLQKENIIDESGMPKERFSAEFPKEGPSILRIQQVVRGDSAAYFCASSPNSGETEQFFGPGTRLTVL.

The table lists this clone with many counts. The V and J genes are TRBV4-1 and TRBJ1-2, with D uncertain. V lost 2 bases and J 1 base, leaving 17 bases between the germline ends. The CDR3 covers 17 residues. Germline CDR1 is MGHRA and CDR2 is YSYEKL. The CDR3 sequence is CASSQSPAGRNNYGYTF. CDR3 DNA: TGCGCCAGCAGCCAAAGTCCGGCGGGCAGGAATAACTATGGCTACACCTTC.

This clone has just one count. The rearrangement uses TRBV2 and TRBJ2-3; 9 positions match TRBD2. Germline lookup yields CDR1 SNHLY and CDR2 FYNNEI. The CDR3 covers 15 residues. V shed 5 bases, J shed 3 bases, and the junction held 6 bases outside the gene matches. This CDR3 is CASSFISGSTDTQYF. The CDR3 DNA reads TGTGCCAGCAGTTTCATTAGCGGGAGTACAGATACGCAGTATTTT.

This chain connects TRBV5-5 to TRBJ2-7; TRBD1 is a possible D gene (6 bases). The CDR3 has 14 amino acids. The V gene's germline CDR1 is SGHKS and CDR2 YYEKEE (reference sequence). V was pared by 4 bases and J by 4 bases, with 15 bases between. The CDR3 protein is CASSRTYREYEQYF. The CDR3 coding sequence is TGTGCCAGCAGCCGGACGTACAGGGAATACGAGCAGTACTTC.

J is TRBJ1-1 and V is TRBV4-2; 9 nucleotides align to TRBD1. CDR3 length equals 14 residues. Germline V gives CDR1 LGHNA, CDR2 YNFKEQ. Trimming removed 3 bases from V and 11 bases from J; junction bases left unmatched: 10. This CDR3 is CASSQRTGDRRAFF. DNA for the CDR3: TGTGCCAGCAGCCAGCGGACAGGGGATAGAAGGGCTTTCTTT.

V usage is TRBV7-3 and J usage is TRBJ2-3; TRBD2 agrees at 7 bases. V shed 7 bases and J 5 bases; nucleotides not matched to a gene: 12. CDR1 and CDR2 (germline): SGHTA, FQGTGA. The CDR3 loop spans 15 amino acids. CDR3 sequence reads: CASKPSSGGGDTQYF. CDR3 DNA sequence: TGTGCCAGCAAGCCCAGCTCGGGGGGAGGAGATACGCAGTATTTT.

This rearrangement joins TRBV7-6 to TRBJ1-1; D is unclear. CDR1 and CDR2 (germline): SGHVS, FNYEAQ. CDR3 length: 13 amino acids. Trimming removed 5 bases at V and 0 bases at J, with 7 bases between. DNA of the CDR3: TGTGCCAGCAGCACAAGTGTGAACACTGAAGCTTTCTTT. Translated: CASSTSVNTEAFF.

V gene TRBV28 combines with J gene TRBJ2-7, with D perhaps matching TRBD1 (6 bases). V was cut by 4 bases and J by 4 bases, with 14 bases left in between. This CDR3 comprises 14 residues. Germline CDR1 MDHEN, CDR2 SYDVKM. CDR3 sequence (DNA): TGTGCCAGCAGTTCGGGACAAATCGTATACGAGCAGTACTTC. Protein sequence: CASSSGQIVYEQYF.

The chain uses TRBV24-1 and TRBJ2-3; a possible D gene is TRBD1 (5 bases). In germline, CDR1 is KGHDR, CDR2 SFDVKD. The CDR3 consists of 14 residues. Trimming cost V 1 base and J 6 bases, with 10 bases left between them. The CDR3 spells CATSDFDRPDTQYF. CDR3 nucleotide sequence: TGTGCCACCAGTGATTTTGACAGACCCGATACGCAGTATTTT.

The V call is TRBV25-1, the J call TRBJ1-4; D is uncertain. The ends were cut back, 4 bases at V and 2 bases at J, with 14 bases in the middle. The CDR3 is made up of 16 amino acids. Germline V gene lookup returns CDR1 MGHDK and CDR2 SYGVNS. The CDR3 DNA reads TGTGCCAGCAGTGGCGGGTCGTTTAGGACTAATGAAAAACTGTTTTTT. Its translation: CASSGGSFRTNEKLFF.

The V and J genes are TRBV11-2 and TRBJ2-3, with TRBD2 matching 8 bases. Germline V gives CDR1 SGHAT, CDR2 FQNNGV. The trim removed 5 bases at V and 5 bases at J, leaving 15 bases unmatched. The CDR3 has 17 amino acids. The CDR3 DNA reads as TGTGCCAGCAGCCAACCACCGGGACTAGAATGGATAGATACGCAGTATTTT. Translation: CASSQPPGLEWIDTQYF.

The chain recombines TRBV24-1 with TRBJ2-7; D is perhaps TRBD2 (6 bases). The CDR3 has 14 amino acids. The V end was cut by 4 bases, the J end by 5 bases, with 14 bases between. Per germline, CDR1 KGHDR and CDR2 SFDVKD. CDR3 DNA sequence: TGTGCCACCAGTGAGGGGGGAGCGGTTGACGAGCAGTACTTC. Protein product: CATSEGGAVDEQYF.

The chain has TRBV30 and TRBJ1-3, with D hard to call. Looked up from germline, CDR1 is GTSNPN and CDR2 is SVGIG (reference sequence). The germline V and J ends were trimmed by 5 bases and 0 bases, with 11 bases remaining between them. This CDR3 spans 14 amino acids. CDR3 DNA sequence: TGTGCCTGGGGAAACAGCAACTCTGGAAACACCATATATTTT. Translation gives CAWGNSNSGNTIYF.

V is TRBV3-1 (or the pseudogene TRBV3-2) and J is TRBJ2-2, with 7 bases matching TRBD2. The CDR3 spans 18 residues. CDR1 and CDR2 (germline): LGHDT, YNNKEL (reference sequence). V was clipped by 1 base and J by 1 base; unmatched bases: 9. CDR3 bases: TGTGCCAGCAGCCAAGTTCTAGGGGCGGGGGAGAACACCGGGGAGCTGTTTTTT. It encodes CASSQVLGAGENTGELFF.

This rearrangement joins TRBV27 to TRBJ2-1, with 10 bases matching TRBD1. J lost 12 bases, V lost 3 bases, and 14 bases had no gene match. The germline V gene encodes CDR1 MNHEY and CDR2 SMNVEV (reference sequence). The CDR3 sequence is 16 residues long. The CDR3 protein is CASSFRPGTGERWQFF. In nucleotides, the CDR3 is TGTGCCAGCAGTTTCCGTCCCGGGACAGGGGAAAGGTGGCAGTTCTTC.

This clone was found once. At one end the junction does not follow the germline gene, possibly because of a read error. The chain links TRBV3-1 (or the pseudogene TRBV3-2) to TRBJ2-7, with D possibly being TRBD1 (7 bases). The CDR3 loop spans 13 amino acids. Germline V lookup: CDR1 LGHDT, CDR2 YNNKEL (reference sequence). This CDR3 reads CASSQNTGDSSAF. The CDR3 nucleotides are TGTGCCAGCAGCCAAAATACGGGGGACAGTTCGGCTTTC.

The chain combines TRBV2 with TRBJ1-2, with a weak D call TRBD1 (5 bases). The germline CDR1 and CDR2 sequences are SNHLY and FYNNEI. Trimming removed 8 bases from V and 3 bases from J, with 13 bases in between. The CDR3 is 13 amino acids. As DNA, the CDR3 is TGTGCCAGCCAACCGACAGTTTACTATGGCTACACCTTC. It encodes CASQPTVYYGYTF.

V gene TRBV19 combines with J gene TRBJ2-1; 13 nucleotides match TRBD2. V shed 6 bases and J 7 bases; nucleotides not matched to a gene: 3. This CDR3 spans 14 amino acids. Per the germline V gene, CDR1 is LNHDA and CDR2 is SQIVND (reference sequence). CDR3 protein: CASRGLAGPNEQFF. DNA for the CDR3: TGTGCCAGTAGGGGACTAGCGGGGCCGAATGAGCAGTTCTTC.

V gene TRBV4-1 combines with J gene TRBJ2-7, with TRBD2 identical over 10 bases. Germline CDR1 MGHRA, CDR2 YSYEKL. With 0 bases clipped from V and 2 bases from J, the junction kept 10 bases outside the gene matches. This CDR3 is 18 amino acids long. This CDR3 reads CASSQEGLARQFPYEQYF. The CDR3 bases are TGCGCCAGCAGCCAAGAGGGACTAGCGCGACAATTTCCCTACGAGCAGTACTTC.

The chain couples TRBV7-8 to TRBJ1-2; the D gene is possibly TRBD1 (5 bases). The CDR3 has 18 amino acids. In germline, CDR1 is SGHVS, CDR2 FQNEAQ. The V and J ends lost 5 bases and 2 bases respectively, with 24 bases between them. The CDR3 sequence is CASSLPAGSYTSNYGYTF. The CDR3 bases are TGTGCCAGCAGCCTCCCAGCAGGGTCGTATACTTCCAACTATGGCTACACCTTC.

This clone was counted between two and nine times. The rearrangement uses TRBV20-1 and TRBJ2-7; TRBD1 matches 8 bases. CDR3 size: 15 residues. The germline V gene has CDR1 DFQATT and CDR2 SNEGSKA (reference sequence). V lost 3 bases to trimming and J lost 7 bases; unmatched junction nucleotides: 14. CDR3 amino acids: CSASRIGTGVGEQYF. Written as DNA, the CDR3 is TGCAGTGCTAGTAGGATCGGGACAGGCGTGGGAGAGCAGTACTTC.

The CDR3, as DNA: TGTGCCAGCAGCTCGGACAAGAACACTGAAGCTTTCTTT. Translation gives CASSSDKNTEAFF. The rearrangement links TRBV7-9 to TRBJ1-1; tentatively, D is TRBD1 (5 bases). The CDR3 covers 13 residues. V was trimmed by 4 bases and J by 1 base, leaving 7 bases between them. In germline, CDR1 is SEHNR, CDR2 FQNEAQ (reference sequence).

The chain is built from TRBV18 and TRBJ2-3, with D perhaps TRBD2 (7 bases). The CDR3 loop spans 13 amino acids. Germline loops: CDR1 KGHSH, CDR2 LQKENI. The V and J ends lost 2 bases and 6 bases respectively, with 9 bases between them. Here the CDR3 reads CASSPTGGDTQYF. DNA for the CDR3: TGTGCCAGCTCACCAACGGGGGGCGATACGCAGTATTTT.

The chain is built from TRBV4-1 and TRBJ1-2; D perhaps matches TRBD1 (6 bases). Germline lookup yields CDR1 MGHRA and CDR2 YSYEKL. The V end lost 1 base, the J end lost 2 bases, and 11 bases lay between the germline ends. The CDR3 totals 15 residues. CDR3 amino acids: CASSQGNRANYGYTF. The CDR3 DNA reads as TGCGCCAGCAGCCAAGGGAACAGGGCCAACTATGGCTACACCTTC.

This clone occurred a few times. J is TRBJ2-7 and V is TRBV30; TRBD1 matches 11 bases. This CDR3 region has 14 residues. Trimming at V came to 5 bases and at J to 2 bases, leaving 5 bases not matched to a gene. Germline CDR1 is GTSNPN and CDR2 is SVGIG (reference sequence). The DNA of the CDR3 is TGTGCCTGGGGACGGACAGGGGGCCCCTACGAGCAGTACTTC. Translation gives CAWGRTGGPYEQYF.